This T cell receptor (beta chain) was sequenced during a study of post-analysis software for immune sequencing data. Study overall: Relapsing-remitting, secondary progressive and progressive-relapsing forms made up the multiple sclerosis disease courses.

This clonotype has just a few counts. Its target is unknown. General study points: Relative to controls, patients had a handful of TRBV segments at higher frequency, with TRBV5-6, TRBV5-1 and TRBV20-1 among these. Comparison with controls showed significantly lower normalized Chao1 diversity in multiple sclerosis patients.

Unique molecular identifiers were built into the TCR beta cDNA libraries. TCRdb re-called the PCR reads with MiXCR, one entry per CDR3 protein. The table records a few hundred thousand distinct CDR3 sequences, 36% of them present only once. CDR3 length equals 12 residues. Germline V gene lookup returns CDR1 SGHDT and CDR2 YYEEEE. The V end lost 0 bases, the J end lost 11 bases, and 11 bases lay between the germline ends. The V call is TRBV5-6, the J call TRBJ2-5, with D tentatively TRBD2 (5 bases). This receptor was obtained from a girl between 5 and 17 years old with multiple sclerosis. Specimen: blood. CDR3 loop: CASSLVGKGQYF. Written as DNA, the CDR3 is TGTGCCAGCAGCTTGGTCGGGAAAGGGCAGTACTTC.